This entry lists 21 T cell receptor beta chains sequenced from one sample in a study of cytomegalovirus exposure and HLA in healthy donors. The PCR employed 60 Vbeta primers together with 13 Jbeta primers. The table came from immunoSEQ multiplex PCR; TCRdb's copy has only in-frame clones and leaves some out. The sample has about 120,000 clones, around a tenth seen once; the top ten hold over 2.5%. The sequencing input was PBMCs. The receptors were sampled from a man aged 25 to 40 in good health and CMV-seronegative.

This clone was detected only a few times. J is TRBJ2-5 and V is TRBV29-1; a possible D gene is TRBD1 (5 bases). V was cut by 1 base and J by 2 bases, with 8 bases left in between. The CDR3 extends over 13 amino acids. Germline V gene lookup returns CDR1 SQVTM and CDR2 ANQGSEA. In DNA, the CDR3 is TGCAGCGTTGAAGCACAGGCTCAAGAGACCCAGTACTTC. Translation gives CSVEAQAQETQYF.

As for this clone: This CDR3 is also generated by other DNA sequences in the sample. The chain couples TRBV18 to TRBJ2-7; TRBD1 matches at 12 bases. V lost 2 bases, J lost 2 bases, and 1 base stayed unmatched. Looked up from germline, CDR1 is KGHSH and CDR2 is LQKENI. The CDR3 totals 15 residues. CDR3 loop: CASSPGTGGTYEQYF. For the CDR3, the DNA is TGTGCCAGCTCACCAGGGACAGGGGGCACCTACGAGCAGTACTTC.

The DNA for the CDR3 is TGTGCCAGCTTTCTTCAGGGGGCAGGACAGCCCCAGCATTTT. Translated, it gives CASFLQGAGQPQHF. V and J are TRBV27 and TRBJ1-5, with TRBD1 matching 8 bases. The CDR3 is 14 residues long. V gave up 8 bases and J gave up 7 bases; unmatched junction bases: 10. Germline CDR1 reads MNHEY; CDR2 reads SMNVEV (reference sequence).

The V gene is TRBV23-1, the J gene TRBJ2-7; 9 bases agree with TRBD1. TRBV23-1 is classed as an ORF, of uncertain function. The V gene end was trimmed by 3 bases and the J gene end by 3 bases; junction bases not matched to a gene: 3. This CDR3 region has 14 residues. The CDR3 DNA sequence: TGCGCCAGCAGTCAGTGGGACAGGGACTACGAGCAGTACTTC. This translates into CASSQWDRDYEQYF.

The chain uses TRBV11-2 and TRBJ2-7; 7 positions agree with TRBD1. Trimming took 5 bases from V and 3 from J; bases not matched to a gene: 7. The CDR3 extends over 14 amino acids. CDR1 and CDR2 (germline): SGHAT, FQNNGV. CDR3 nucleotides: TGTGCCAGCAGCAGAGACAGGGACCTCTACGAGCAGTACTTC. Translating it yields CASSRDRDLYEQYF.

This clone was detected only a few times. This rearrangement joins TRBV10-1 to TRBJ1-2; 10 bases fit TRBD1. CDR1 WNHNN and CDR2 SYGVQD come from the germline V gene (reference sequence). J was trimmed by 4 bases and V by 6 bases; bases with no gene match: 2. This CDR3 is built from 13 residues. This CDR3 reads CASSRTGGYGYTF. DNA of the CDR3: TGCGCCAGCAGCCGGACAGGGGGCTATGGCTACACCTTC.

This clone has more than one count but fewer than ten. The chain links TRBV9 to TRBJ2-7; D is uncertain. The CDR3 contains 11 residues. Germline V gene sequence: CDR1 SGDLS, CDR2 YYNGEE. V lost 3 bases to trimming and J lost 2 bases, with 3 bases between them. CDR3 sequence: CASSEPYEQYF. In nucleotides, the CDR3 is TGTGCCAGCAGCGAGCCCTACGAGCAGTACTTC.

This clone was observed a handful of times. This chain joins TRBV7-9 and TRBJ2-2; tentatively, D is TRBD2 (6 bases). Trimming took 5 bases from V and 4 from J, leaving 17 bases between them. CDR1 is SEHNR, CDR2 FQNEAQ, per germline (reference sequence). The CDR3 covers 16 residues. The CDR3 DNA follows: TGTGCCAGCAGCCCCCCCTCAGGGCGGGGCACCGGGGAGCTGTTTTTT. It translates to CASSPPSGRGTGELFF.

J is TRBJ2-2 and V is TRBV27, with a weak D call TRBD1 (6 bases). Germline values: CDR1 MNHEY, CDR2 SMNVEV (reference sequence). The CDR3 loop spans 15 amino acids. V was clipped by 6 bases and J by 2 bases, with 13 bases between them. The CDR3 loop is CASSPTGLNTGELFF. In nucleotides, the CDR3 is TGTGCCAGCAGCCCCACAGGGCTCAACACCGGGGAGCTGTTTTTT.

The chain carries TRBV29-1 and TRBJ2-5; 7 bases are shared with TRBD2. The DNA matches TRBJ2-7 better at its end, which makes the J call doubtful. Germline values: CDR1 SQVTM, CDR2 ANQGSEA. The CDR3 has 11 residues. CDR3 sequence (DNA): TGCAGCGTTCGGGAGGACTACGAGCAGTACTTC. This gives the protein CSVREDYEQYF.

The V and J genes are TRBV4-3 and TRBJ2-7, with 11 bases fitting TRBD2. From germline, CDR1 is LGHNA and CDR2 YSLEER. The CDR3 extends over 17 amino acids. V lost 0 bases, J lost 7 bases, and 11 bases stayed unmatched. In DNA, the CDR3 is TGCGCCAGCAGCCAAGAGGTGGCTAGCGGGGGGTCTAGAGAGCAGTACTTC. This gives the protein CASSQEVASGGSREQYF.

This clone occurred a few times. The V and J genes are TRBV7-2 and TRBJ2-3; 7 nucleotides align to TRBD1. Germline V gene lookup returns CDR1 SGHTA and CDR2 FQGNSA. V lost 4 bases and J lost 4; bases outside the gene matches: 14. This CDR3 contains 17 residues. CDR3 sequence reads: CASSYRSTGAGADTQYF. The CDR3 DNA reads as TGTGCCAGCAGCTACAGATCAACAGGGGCAGGAGCAGATACGCAGTATTTT.

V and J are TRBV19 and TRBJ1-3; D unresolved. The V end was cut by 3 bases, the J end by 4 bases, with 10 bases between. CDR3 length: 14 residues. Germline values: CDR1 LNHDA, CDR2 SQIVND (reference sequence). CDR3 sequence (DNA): TGTGCCAGTAGTATCGGTCAGACAGGAAACACCATATATTTT. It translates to CASSIGQTGNTIYF.

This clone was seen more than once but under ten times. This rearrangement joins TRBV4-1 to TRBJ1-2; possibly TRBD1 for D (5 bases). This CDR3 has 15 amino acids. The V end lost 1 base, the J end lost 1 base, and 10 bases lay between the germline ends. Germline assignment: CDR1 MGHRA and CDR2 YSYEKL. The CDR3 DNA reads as TGCGCCAGCAGCCAAGGTGCAGGGCTTAACTATGGCTACACCTTC. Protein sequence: CASSQGAGLNYGYTF.

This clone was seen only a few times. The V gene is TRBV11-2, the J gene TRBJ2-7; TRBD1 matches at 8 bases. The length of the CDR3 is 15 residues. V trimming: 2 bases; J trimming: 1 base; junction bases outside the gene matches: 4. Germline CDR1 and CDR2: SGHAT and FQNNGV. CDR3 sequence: CASSLRRTGSYEQYF. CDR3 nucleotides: TGTGCCAGCAGCTTACGCCGGACAGGGTCCTACGAGCAGTACTTC.

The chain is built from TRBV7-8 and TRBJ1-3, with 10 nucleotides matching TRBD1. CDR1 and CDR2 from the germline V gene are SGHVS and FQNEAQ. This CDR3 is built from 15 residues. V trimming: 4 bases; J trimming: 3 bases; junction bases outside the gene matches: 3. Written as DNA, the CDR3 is TGTGCCAGCAGCTCCCGGGACAGGGGTGGAAACACCATATATTTT. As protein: CASSSRDRGGNTIYF.

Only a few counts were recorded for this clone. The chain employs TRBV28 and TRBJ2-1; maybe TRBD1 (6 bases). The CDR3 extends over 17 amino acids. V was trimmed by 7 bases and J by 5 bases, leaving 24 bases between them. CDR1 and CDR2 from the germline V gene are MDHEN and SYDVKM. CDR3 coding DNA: TGTGCCAGCACCGACCCCAGGGGAGAATCCCGAAACAATGAGCAGTTCTTC. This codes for CASTDPRGESRNNEQFF. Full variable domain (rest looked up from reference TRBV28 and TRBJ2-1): DVKVTQSSRYLVKRTGEKVFLECVQDMDHENMFWYRQDPGLGLRLIYFSYDVKMKEKGDIPEGYSVSREKKERFSLILESASTNQTSMYLCASTDPRGESRNNEQFFGPGTRLTVL.

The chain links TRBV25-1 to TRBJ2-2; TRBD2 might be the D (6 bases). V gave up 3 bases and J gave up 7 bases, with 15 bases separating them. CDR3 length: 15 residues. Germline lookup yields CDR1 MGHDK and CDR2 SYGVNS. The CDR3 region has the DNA TGTGCCAGCAGTGAGGCCGATGGGGGGAGCGGGGAGCTGTTTTTT. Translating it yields CASSEADGGSGELFF.

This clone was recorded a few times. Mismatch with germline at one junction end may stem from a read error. The DNA of the CDR3 is TGTGCTAGCAGCTTAGGGACAGGGTTGGACGAGCAGTACTTC. Protein sequence: CASSLGTGLDEQYF. V gene TRBV7-7 combines with J gene TRBJ2-7, with TRBD1 matching over 9 bases. CDR3 length: 14 amino acids. Germline CDR1 is SSHAT and CDR2 is FNYEAQ (reference sequence).

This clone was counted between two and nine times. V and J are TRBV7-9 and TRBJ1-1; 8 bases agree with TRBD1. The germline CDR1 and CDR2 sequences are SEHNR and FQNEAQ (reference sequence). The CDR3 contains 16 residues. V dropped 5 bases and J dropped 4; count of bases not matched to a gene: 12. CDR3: CASSRRTGTGLTEAFF. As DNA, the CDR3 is TGTGCCAGCAGCCGCCGTACCGGGACAGGACTCACTGAAGCTTTCTTT.

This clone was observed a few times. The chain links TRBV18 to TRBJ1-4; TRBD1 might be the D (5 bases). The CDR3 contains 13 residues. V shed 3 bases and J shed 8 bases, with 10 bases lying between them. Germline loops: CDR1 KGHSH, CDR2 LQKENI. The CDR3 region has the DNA TGTGCCAGCTCACCTTGGGCAGGGGAAAAACTGTTTTTT. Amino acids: CASSPWAGEKLFF.